Below, 18 T cell receptor beta chains from the same sample are listed, as sequenced in a study of blood T cell repertoires in COVID-19 (dated by TCRdb to the early 2020s). The library was prepared using the immunoSEQ multiplex PCR assay. The immuneACCESS repertoire file appears here via TCRdb, limited to in-frame rearrangements. These files lack a portion of the clones; in checked studies, under half of the deficit traces to unresolved V genes, and the cause of the others is not known. Here the sample has 350,000 to 550,000 clones; roughly nine tenths occur a single time. The ten most abundant clones make up roughly 1.1% of the sample. The sample consisted of PBMCs or T cells enriched from blood (not recorded which). The receptors derive from a man under 40 who had recovered from COVID-19.

The rearrangement joins TRBV6-5 to TRBJ2-7; possible D gene TRBD1, 5 bases. CDR1 is MNHEY and CDR2 is SVGAGI in the germline V gene. V was clipped by 5 bases and J by 5 bases, with 13 bases between them. The CDR3 contains 13 residues. DNA of the CDR3: TGTGCCAGCAGTATTACAGGTGGAGACGAGCAGTACTTC. Translated, it gives CASSITGGDEQYF.

This chain joins TRBV5-1 and TRBJ1-2; 10 bases fit TRBD1. The CDR3 length is 16 residues. The J segment lost 3 bases and the V segment lost 4 bases, leaving 9 bases of the junction unmatched. The germline V gene has CDR1 SGHRS and CDR2 YFSETQ. The CDR3 here is CASSHTSGTGDYGYTF. Here the CDR3 DNA reads TGCGCCAGCAGCCACACCTCCGGGACAGGGGACTATGGCTACACCTTC.

In DNA, the CDR3 is TGTGCCAGCAGCCCCCATCGGGACAGCAACAATGAGCAGTTCTTC. This codes for CASSPHRDSNNEQFF. The chain is built from TRBV6-5 and TRBJ2-1, with 7 positions matching TRBD1. The CDR3 has 15 residues. Germline V CDR1 and CDR2: MNHEY, SVGAGI. V was pared by 6 bases and J by 5 bases, with 10 bases of the junction left unmatched.

The chain has TRBV28 and TRBJ2-7, with 16 bases aligning to TRBD2. The V and J ends lost 6 bases and 7 bases, in that order; junction bases with no gene match: 9. In germline, CDR1 is MDHEN, CDR2 SYDVKM. The CDR3 covers 16 residues. In nucleotides, the CDR3 is TGTGCCAGCAGGACCGGGACTAGCGGGAGGGCTGGTGAGCAGTACTTC. Its translation is CASRTGTSGRAGEQYF.

The genes are TRBV6-5 and TRBJ1-2; tentatively, D is TRBD1 (5 bases). Germline CDR1 is MNHEY and CDR2 is SVGAGI. V was cut by 7 bases and J by 2 bases, with 11 bases left in between. CDR3 size: 13 residues. The CDR3 DNA reads TGTGCCAGCAAAACACAGGAGAACTATGGCTACACCTTC. This encodes CASKTQENYGYTF.

The chain is built from TRBV7-9 and TRBJ2-7, with D possibly being TRBD2 (7 bases). Trimming pared 3 bases from V and 3 bases from J, leaving 12 bases between. The CDR3 loop spans 14 amino acids. CDR1 and CDR2 (germline): SEHNR, FQNEAQ (reference sequence). CDR3 loop: CASSFGGAGYEQYF. CDR3 in DNA: TGTGCCAGCAGCTTTGGGGGGGCAGGCTACGAGCAGTACTTC.

The genes are TRBV7-9 and TRBJ2-2, with TRBD1 matching 8 bases. V lost 6 bases to trimming and J lost 2 bases; unmatched junction nucleotides: 5. Germline CDR1 and CDR2: SEHNR and FQNEAQ (reference sequence). CDR3 length: 15 amino acids. CDR3 residues: CASSPQGANTGELFF. For the CDR3, the DNA is TGTGCCAGCAGTCCCCAGGGGGCAAACACCGGGGAGCTGTTTTTT.

The chain employs TRBV7-9 and TRBJ2-1; no clear D gene. Germline V gene sequence: CDR1 SEHNR, CDR2 FQNEAQ (reference sequence). V was clipped by 3 bases and J by 10 bases, with 16 bases between them. The CDR3 has 14 residues. The CDR3 nucleotides read TGTGCCAGCAGCTTTCTAGAGTTAGGCGAGGAGCAGTTCTTC. Amino acid sequence: CASSFLELGEEQFF.

The chain is built from TRBV14 and TRBJ1-1, with a possible D match to TRBD1 (5 bases). Germline V lookup: CDR1 SGHDN, CDR2 FVKESK. Trimming stripped 0 bases from V and 0 bases from J, with 17 bases between. There are 18 residues in the CDR3. The CDR3 sequence: CASSQDWGTDRLNTEAFF. The CDR3 region has the DNA TGTGCCAGCAGCCAAGATTGGGGGACTGACCGACTGAACACTGAAGCTTTCTTT.

The count of this clone is one. V is TRBV5-1 and J is TRBJ2-5; TRBD1 matches at 9 bases. This CDR3 region has 15 residues. V shed 4 bases and J 2 bases; nucleotides not matched to a gene: 6. Germline lookup yields CDR1 SGHRS and CDR2 YFSETQ. The CDR3 region is CASSPGTGPQETQYF. The CDR3 DNA is TGCGCCAGCAGCCCTGGGACAGGGCCGCAAGAGACCCAGTACTTC.

The chain combines TRBV10-3 with TRBJ1-5; D not resolved. Per germline, CDR1 ENHRY and CDR2 SYGVKD. The CDR3 spans 15 residues. V lost 4 bases and J 0 bases, leaving 10 bases between the germline ends. The CDR3 nucleotides are TGTGCCATCAGTGCCACCGGAGATAGCAATCAGCCCCAGCATTTT. Its translation is CAISATGDSNQPQHF.

This clone was seen once. V usage is TRBV27 and J usage is TRBJ1-1; D is perhaps TRBD1 (5 bases). Germline CDR1 is MNHEY and CDR2 is SMNVEV (reference sequence). The V gene lost 5 bases and the J gene lost 3 bases, with 13 bases spanning the gap. The CDR3 consists of 14 residues. The CDR3 coding sequence is TGTGCCAGCAGTCGGGATGGAGGGGACACTGAAGCTTTCTTT. Protein: CASSRDGGDTEAFF.

This clone showed up just once. The chain carries TRBV7-8 and TRBJ2-3; perhaps TRBD1 as D (5 bases). The CDR3 is made up of 14 amino acids. V was cut by 4 bases and J by 4 bases, with 12 bases left in between. CDR1 is SGHVS and CDR2 is FQNEAQ in the germline V gene. The CDR3 DNA is TGTGCCAGCAGCTCAGGGTTATCTTCAGATACGCAGTATTTT. Protein: CASSSGLSSDTQYF.

The chain joins TRBV7-9 to TRBJ1-6; 9 positions agree with TRBD1. The CDR3 runs 15 residues. V was clipped by 1 base and J by 9 bases; unmatched bases: 4. From germline, CDR1 is SEHNR and CDR2 FQNEAQ (reference sequence). CDR3 coding DNA: TGTGCCAGCAGCTTAGGGACAGGGGAATTTTCACCCCTCCACTTT. Its translation is CASSLGTGEFSPLHF.

The chain links TRBV12-3 or TRBV12-4 to TRBJ2-7, with no clear D. V was cut by 2 bases and J by 5 bases, with 4 bases left in between. The CDR3 length is 11 residues. The CDR3 region is CASSLTNEQYF. CDR3 coding DNA: TGTGCCAGCAGTTTAACTAACGAGCAGTACTTC.

This chain connects TRBV5-6 to TRBJ2-7; weak D call: TRBD1 (6 bases). V lost 2 bases and J lost 2, with 20 bases in between. Germline V CDR1 and CDR2: SGHDT, YYEEEE. CDR3 length: 17 amino acids. The CDR3 protein is CASSFRDKTHNPYEQYF. In nucleotides, the CDR3 is TGTGCCAGCAGCTTCCGGGACAAGACCCACAATCCCTACGAGCAGTACTTC.

The genes are TRBV15 and TRBJ2-3; a possible D gene is TRBD2 (6 bases). Trimming stripped 8 bases from V and 1 base from J, with 10 bases between. In germline, CDR1 is LNHNV, CDR2 YYDKDF (reference sequence). The CDR3 consists of 13 residues. The CDR3 here is CATGTGGTDTQYF. CDR3 sequence (DNA): TGTGCCACCGGGACGGGGGGCACAGATACGCAGTATTTT.

This chain uses TRBV19 with TRBJ1-1; D possibly corresponds to TRBD1 (5 bases). The CDR3 is made up of 11 amino acids. Looked up from germline, CDR1 is LNHDA and CDR2 is SQIVND (reference sequence). V lost 7 bases and J lost 11, with 14 bases in between. CDR3 in amino acids: CASIGDSMAFF. The CDR3 bases are TGTGCCAGTATTGGCGACAGTATGGCTTTCTTT. The full variable domain, in which reference TRBV19 and TRBJ1-1 provide the parts outside the CDR3, is DGGITQSPKYLFRKEGQNVTLSCEQNLNHDAMYWYRQDPGQGLRLIYYSQIVNDFQKGDIAEGYSVSREKKESFPLTVTSAQKNPTAFYLCASIGDSMAFFGQGTRLTVV.